The next 11 T cell receptor beta chains were all read from a single sample in a study of T cell repertoires in cytomegalovirus infection. These receptors lack a known antigen. TCRdb ran MiXCR on the reads and lists one entry per CDR3 protein. The repertoire has approximately 300,000 distinct CDR3 sequences, roughly 25% of them found once; the top ten carry 13%. Source: cultured PBMCs, taken from culture after CMV antigen stimulation. The receptor source for this set is a human donor in good health (CMV status not recorded). Some clones in this sample may be carry-over from other donors' samples.

The chain uses TRBV6-6 and TRBJ1-2, with TRBD1 matching 8 bases. The junction had 13 bases not matched to a gene; V was cut back by 5 bases and J by 5 bases. The CDR3 has 16 amino acids. CDR1 MNHNY and CDR2 SVGAGI come from the germline V gene (reference sequence). The CDR3: CASSDTTGTGDYGYTF. For the CDR3, the DNA is TGTGCCAGCAGTGACACGACCGGGACAGGAGATTATGGCTACACCTTC.

The rearrangement links TRBV24-1 to TRBJ2-1; no clear D. CDR1 and CDR2 from the germline V gene are KGHDR and SFDVKD. V was pared by 3 bases and J by 5 bases, with 7 bases between. The length of the CDR3 is 13 residues. The CDR3 loop is CATSDQRNNEQFF. In nucleotides, the CDR3 is TGTGCCACCAGTGATCAGAGAAACAATGAGCAGTTCTTC.

This clonotype came up many times. CDR3: CASSFAGGNNEQFF. The CDR3 DNA reads as TGTGCCAGCAGCTTCGCGGGGGGGAACAATGAGCAGTTCTTC. The V call is TRBV7-2, the J call TRBJ2-1; 9 bases map to TRBD2. This CDR3 spans 14 amino acids. Per the germline V gene, CDR1 is SGHTA and CDR2 is FQGNSA. V gave up 3 bases and J gave up 5 bases; unmatched junction bases: 2.

The chain links TRBV7-9 to TRBJ2-3, with a tentative D call TRBD1 (6 bases). Germline loops: CDR1 SEHNR, CDR2 FQNEAQ (reference sequence). V was trimmed by 1 base and J by 0 bases, leaving 11 bases between them. The CDR3 contains 16 residues. The CDR3 DNA is TGTGCCAGCAGCTTAGGGGGACACCAAAGCACAGATACGCAGTATTTT. Residues: CASSLGGHQSTDTQYF.

There are many counts of this clonotype. V is TRBV20-1 and J is TRBJ2-3; 8 nucleotides match TRBD2. The CDR3 has 15 amino acids. V trimming: 2 bases; J trimming: 0 bases; junction bases outside the gene matches: 4. CDR1 DFQATT and CDR2 SNEGSKA come from the germline V gene (reference sequence). The DNA of the CDR3 is TGCAGTGCTAGACCCGGACTAGCAAGCACAGATACGCAGTATTTT. The encoded protein is CSARPGLASTDTQYF.

This chain joins TRBV10-3 and TRBJ2-5; 8 bases are shared with TRBD2. Germline CDR1 and CDR2: ENHRY and SYGVKD. CDR3 length: 16 amino acids. Trimming at V came to 6 bases and at J to 2 bases, leaving 11 bases not matched to a gene. CDR3 nucleotides: TGTGCCATCAGCCGGGGGGTAGCGGGATTTCAAGAGACCCAGTACTTC. Amino acids: CAISRGVAGFQETQYF.

The table lists this clonotype with many counts. This chain connects TRBV7-8 to TRBJ2-7; 13 bases are shared with TRBD2. This CDR3 contains 16 residues. CDR1 and CDR2 (germline): SGHVS, FQNEAQ. V gave up 5 bases and J gave up 5 bases; unmatched junction bases: 9. CDR3 coding DNA: TGTGCCAGCAGCCCGGGACTAGCGGGAAAATTTGACGAGCAGTACTTC. It codes for CASSPGLAGKFDEQYF.

Worth noting for this clonotype: Sequence at one end of the junction differs from germline and may be a read error. V gene TRBV29-1 combines with J gene TRBJ2-3, with 10 bases identical to TRBD2. The CDR3 has 12 amino acids. Germline values: CDR1 SQVTM, CDR2 ANQGSEA. CDR3 sequence reads: CSAREIAGGTHF. CDR3 nucleotide sequence: TGCAGCGCCAGAGAAATAGCGGGAGGCACCCATTTT.

The chain recombines TRBV10-3 with TRBJ2-3; 9 nucleotides agree with TRBD2. Germline assignment: CDR1 ENHRY and CDR2 SYGVKD. V was clipped by 4 bases and J by 6 bases; unmatched bases: 11. The length of the CDR3 is 16 residues. The CDR3 sequence: CAISVSSGTVQDTQYF. The CDR3 coding sequence is TGTGCCATCAGTGTGTCTAGCGGGACGGTGCAGGATACGCAGTATTTT.

The chain carries TRBV4-2 and TRBJ2-1, with 9 nucleotides matching TRBD2. The ends lost 5 bases at V and 0 bases at J; junction bases unmatched: 5. The CDR3 runs 16 residues. CDR1 is LGHNA and CDR2 is YNFKEQ in the germline V gene. CDR3 sequence: CASSFQAGGSYNEQFF. The CDR3, as DNA: TGTGCCAGCAGCTTCCAAGCGGGAGGCTCCTACAATGAGCAGTTCTTC.

The chain recombines TRBV19 with TRBJ1-2; TRBD1 aligns across 8 bases. The V and J ends lost 8 bases and 7 bases, in that order; junction bases with no gene match: 6. The germline V gene encodes CDR1 LNHDA and CDR2 SQIVND (reference sequence). The CDR3 has 12 amino acids. Here the CDR3 DNA reads TGTGCCAGTTCGGACAGGGAGAGTGGCTACACCTTC. It specifies CASSDRESGYTF.